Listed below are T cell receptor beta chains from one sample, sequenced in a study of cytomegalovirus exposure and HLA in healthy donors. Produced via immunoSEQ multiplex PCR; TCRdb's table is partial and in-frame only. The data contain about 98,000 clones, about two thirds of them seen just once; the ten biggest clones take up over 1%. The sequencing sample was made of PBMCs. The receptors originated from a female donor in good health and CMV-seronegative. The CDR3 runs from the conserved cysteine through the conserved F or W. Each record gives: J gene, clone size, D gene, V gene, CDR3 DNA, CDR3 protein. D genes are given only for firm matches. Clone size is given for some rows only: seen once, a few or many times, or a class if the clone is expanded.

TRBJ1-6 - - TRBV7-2 TGTGCCAGCGGCGCGGCTTCACCCCTCCACTTT CASGAASPLHF
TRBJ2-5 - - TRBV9 TGTGCCAGCACCCCCGAGGCGGGTGGGGAGACCCAGTACTTC CASTPEAGGETQYF
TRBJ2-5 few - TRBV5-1 TGCGCCAGCACCCGAACCTCAGCGGCCCAAGAGACCCAGTACTTC CASTRTSAAQETQYF
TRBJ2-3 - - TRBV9 TGTGCCAGCAGCGTAGAGGCCCGGGGGACAGATACGCAGTATTTT CASSVEARGTDTQYF
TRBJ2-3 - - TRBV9 TGTGCCAGCAGCGTAGCCGGAGAGGTCGGCACAGATACGCAGTATTTT CASSVAGEVGTDTQYF
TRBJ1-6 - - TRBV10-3 TGTGCCATCAGTGCGAACCGGGACACCTATAATTCCCCCCTCCACTTT CAISANRDTYNSPLHF
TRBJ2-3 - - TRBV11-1 TGTGCCAGCAACCCGGGACTCTTCACAGATACGCAGTATTTT CASNPGLFTDTQYF
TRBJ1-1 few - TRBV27 TGTGCCAGCAGGGCGTACAGGAACACTGAAGCTTTCTTT CASRAYRNTEAFF
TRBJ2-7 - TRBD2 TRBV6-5 TGTGCCACTCTAAAAGCCGAGGCGGGAGGGCGAGAGCAGTACTTC CATLKAEAGGREQYF
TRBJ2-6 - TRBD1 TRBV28 TGTGCCAGCAGGCCCTCATACAGGGGGCCAGTTGGTGGGGCCAACGTCCTGACTTTC CASRPSYRGPVGGANVLTF
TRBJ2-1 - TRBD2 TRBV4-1 TGCGCCAGCAGCCAAGACCTAGCGGGAGTAGTTGGGAATGAGCAGTTCTTC CASSQDLAGVVGNEQFF
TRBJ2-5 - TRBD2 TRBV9 TGTGCCAGCAGCGTAGGAGGGTCTAGCGGGGGGGAAGAGACCCAGTACTTC CASSVGGSSGGEETQYF